This is a list of T cell receptor beta chains from one sample in a study of blood T cell repertoires in COVID-19. Generated by immunoSEQ multiplex PCR, the TCRdb table keeps only in-frame clones and is missing some. The sample contains a few hundred thousand clones, approximately 80% of which appear only once. Source material: peripheral blood. The receptor set was obtained from a woman aged 50 to 60 with active or convalescent COVID-19. The CDR3 runs from the conserved cysteine through the conserved F or W. D genes are given only for firm matches. Rows give clone size only sometimes, using once, few, many, or a class for an expanded clone.

cdr3_nt	cdr3_aa	v_call	d_call	clone_size	j_call	cdr3_length
TGTGCCAGCAGCCTCCAACAGGGTAGGAAGGGTGGCTACACCTTC	CASSLQQGRKGGYTF	TRBV7-2	-	-	TRBJ1-2	15
TGTGCCAGCAGCGTGACAGGTCCGTCAAGCTCCCCCCGACACTACGAGCAGTACTTC	CASSVTGPSSSPRHYEQYF	TRBV5-6	-	-	TRBJ2-7	19
TGTGCCAGCAGCGTAGTGGCTAGCGGAGGCACAGATACGCAGTATTTT	CASSVVASGGTDTQYF	TRBV9	TRBD2	-	TRBJ2-3	16
TGTGCCAGCAAGGGACTTGTTGTTGGCTACACCTTC	CASKGLVVGYTF	TRBV2	-	-	TRBJ1-2	12
TGTGCCAGCAGCTTCTCGAGGAGTGAGCAGTTCTTC	CASSFSRSEQFF	TRBV7-2	-	once	TRBJ2-1	12
TGTGCCAGCAGCCTGTACCCGGCGGCGGACTCTGGAAACACCATATATTTT	CASSLYPAADSGNTIYF	TRBV5-5	-	once	TRBJ1-3	17
TGTGCCACCAGTGCCCGACTCAATGAGCAGTTCTTC	CATSARLNEQFF	TRBV24-1	-	-	TRBJ2-1	12
TGTGCCAGCTCACCAAAGGTGCTAGCGGGAACGGGGGAGACCCAGTACTTC	CASSPKVLAGTGETQYF	TRBV18	TRBD2	-	TRBJ2-5	17
TGTGCCAGCAGACGCCGAGCCTGGAGCACTGAAGCTTTCTTT	CASRRRAWSTEAFF	TRBV28	-	-	TRBJ1-1	14
TGTGCCAGAGAGCAGGGACTAGCGGGAGTCAATGAGCAGTTCTTC	CAREQGLAGVNEQFF	TRBV2	TRBD2	-	TRBJ2-1	15
TGTGCCAGCAGCTTAGGTTCACTAGCGGGAGTATACGAGCAGTACTTC	CASSLGSLAGVYEQYF	TRBV7-2	TRBD2	once	TRBJ2-7	16
TGTGCCAGCAGTCTCAACAGGGGGCGAGAGACCCAGTACTTC	CASSLNRGRETQYF	TRBV28	TRBD1	-	TRBJ2-5	14
TGTGCCAGCAGTTGGGACAACTACGAGCAGTACTTC	CASSWDNYEQYF	TRBV5-6	-	-	TRBJ2-7	12
TGTGCCAGCAGCATCCGGGGGGGCTCCTACGAGCAGTACTTC	CASSIRGGSYEQYF	TRBV5-4	TRBD2	-	TRBJ2-7	14
TGTGCCAGCAGCACCAGACTAGCGGGAGATGGCACAGATACGCAGTATTTT	CASSTRLAGDGTDTQYF	TRBV7-9	TRBD2	-	TRBJ2-3	17
TGTGCCAGCAGTTTAAGGACAGCGAACACTGAAGCTTTCTTT	CASSLRTANTEAFF	TRBV27	-	-	TRBJ1-1	14
TGTGCCAGTTCAGGGGGCAGTCTGGGGGGCTACACCTTC	CASSGGSLGGYTF	TRBV30	TRBD1	-	TRBJ1-2	13
TGTGCCAGCGTCCGGGGATCCTACAATGAGCAGTTCTTC	CASVRGSYNEQFF	TRBV6-5	-	-	TRBJ2-1	13